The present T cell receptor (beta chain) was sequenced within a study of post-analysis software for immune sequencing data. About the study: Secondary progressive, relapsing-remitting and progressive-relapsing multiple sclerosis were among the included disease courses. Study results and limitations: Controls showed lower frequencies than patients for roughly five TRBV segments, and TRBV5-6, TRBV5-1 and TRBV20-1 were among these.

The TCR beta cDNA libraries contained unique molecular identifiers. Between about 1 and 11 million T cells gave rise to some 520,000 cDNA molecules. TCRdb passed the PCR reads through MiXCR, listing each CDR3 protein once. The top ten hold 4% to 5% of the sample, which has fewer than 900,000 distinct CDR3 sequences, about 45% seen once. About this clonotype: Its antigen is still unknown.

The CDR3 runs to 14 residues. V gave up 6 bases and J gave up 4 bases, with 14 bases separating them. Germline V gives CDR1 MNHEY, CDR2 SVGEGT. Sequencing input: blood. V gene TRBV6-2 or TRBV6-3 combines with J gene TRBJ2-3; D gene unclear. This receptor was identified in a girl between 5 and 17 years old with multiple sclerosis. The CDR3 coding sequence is TGTGCCAGCAGCCCGCCCGAGGTCGCAGATACGCAGTATTTT. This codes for CASSPPEVADTQYF.